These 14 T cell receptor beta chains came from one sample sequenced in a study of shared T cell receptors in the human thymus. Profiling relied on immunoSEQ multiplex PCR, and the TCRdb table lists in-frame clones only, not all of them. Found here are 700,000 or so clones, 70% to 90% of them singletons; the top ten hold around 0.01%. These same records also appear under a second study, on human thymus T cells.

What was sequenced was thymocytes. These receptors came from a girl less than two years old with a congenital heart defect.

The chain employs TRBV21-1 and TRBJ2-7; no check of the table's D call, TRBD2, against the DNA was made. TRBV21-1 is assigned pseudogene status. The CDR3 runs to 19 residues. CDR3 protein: CASSKGVRVLAGGLNEQYF. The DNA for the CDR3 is TGTGCCAGCAGCAAAGGAGTCCGGGTCCTAGCGGGGGGGCTGAACGAGCAGTACTTC.

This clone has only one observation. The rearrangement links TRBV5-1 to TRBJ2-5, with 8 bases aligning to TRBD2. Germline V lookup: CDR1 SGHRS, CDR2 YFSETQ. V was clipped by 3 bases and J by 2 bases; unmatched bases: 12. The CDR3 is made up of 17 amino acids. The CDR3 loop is CASSSPFTGGVQETQYF. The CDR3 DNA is TGCGCCAGCAGCTCTCCTTTCACGGGGGGGGTGCAAGAGACCCAGTACTTC.

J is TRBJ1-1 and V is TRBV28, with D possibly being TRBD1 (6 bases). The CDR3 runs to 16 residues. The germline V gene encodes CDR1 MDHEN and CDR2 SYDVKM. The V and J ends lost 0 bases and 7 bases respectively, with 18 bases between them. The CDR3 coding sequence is TGTGCCAGCAGTTTATGTCACAAAACCGGACAGTTTGAAGCTTTCTTT. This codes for CASSLCHKTGQFEAFF.

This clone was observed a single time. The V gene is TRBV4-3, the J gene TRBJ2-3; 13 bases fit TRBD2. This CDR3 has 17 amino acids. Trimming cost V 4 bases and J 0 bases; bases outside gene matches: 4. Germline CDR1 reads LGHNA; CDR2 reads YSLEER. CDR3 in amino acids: CASSPRTSGGSTDTQYF. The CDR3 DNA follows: TGCGCCAGCAGCCCACGGACTAGCGGGGGTAGCACAGATACGCAGTATTTT.

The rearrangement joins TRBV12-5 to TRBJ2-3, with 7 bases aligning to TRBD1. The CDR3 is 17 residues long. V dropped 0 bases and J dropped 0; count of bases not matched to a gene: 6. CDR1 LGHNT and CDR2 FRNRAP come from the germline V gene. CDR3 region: CASGLVEGGRSTDTQYF. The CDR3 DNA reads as TGTGCTAGTGGTTTGGTAGAAGGGGGCAGAAGCACAGATACGCAGTATTTT.

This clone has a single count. The CDR3 spells CSVGTGITTDTQYF. The CDR3 DNA sequence: TGCAGCGTTGGGACAGGGATAACAACAGATACGCAGTATTTT. This chain uses TRBV29-1 with TRBJ2-3, with 8 bases that match TRBD1. Germline V gives CDR1 SQVTM, CDR2 ANQGSEA. Losses at the gene ends were 4 bases for V and 3 bases for J; bases not matched to a gene: 6. The CDR3 consists of 14 residues.

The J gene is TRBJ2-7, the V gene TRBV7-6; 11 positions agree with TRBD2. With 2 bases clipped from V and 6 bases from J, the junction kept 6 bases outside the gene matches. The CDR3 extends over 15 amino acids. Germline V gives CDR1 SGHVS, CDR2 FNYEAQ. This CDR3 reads CASSLIAGGLGEQYF. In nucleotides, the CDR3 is TGTGCCAGCAGCTTAATAGCGGGGGGGCTTGGCGAGCAGTACTTC.

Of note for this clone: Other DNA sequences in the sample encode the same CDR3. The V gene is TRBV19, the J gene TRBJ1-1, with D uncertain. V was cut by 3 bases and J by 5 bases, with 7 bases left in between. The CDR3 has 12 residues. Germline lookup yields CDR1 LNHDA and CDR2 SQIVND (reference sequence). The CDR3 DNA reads TGTGCCAGTAGTATCCAGAATACTGAAGCTTTCTTT. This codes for CASSIQNTEAFF.

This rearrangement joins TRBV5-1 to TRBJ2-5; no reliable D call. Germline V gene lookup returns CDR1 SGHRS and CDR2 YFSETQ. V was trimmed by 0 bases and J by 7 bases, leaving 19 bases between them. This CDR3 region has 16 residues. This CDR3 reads CASSLAEIRSIGTQYF. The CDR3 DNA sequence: TGCGCCAGCAGCTTGGCCGAAATCCGGTCGATCGGGACCCAGTACTTC.

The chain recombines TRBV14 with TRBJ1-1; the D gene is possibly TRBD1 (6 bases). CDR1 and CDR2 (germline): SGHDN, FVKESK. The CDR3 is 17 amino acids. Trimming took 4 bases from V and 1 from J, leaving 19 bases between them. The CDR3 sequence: CASSLRGRGGGNTEAFF. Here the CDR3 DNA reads TGTGCCAGCAGCCTCCGGGGGAGAGGGGGGGGGAACACTGAAGCTTTCTTT.

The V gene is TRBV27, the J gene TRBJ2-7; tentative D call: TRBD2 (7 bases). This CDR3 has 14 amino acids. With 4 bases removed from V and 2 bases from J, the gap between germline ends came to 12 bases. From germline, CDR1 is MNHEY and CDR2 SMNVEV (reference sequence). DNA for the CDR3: TGTGCCAGCAGTTGGCGGGGGCGTACCTACGAGCAGTACTTC. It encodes CASSWRGRTYEQYF.

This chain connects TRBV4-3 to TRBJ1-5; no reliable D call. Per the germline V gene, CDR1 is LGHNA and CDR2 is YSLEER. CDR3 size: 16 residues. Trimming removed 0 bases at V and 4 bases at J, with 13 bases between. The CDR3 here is CASSQDNGKGNQPQHF. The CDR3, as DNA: TGCGCCAGCAGCCAAGATAACGGGAAGGGAAATCAGCCCCAGCATTTT.

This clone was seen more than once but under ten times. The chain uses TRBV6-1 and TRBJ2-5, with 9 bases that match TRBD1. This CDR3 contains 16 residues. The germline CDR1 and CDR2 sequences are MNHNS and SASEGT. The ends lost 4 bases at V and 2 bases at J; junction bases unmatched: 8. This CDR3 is CASSGKGTGIQETQYF. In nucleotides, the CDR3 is TGTGCCAGCAGTGGAAAGGGGACAGGGATTCAAGAGACCCAGTACTTC.

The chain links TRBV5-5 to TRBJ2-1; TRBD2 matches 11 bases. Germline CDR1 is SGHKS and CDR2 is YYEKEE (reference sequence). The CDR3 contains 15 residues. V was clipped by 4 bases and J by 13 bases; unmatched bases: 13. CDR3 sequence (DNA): TGTGCCAGCAGCGGTAGCGGGGGGGCGAATTTCATACAGTTCTTC. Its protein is CASSGSGGANFIQFF.